This T cell receptor beta chain is from a study of shared clonotypes between healthy human individuals. Study-wide results and caveats: Clonotypes which were not shared had lower generation probabilities than clonotypes that all four donors shared.

Trimming took off 4 bases at V and 5 bases at J, with 11 bases between the two ends. The CDR3 consists of 14 residues. In germline, CDR1 is LNHDA, CDR2 SQIVND (reference sequence). The protocol was immunoSEQ multiplex PCR, while the TCRdb copy is restricted to in-frame clones and leaves out a portion. This table holds 2 million to 2.5 million clones, approximately 94% found once. Remarks on this clone: What it recognizes is unknown. This sample includes further DNA sequences coding for the same CDR3.

This clonotype was obtained from a man younger than 35 in good health. This chain uses TRBV19 with TRBJ1-4; tentative D call: TRBD1 (6 bases). Sequenced input: naive CD4+ T cells sorted from blood. The sample's subset: CD45RA+ positively selected. Here the CDR3 DNA reads TGTGCCAGTAGTACCGGACAGTTAAATGAAAAACTGTTTTTT. It is translated as CASSTGQLNEKLFF.